These 27 T cell receptor beta chains share one sample of origin, sequenced in a study of blood T cell repertoires in COVID-19 (dated by TCRdb to about 2020). The library was built by means of the immunoSEQ multiplex PCR assay. Drawn from immuneACCESS, this table holds only the in-frame rearrangements with V and J called that TCRdb kept. Clones are partly lost; checked studies trace under half to an unresolved V gene and leave the rest unexplained. This sample lists more than 200,000 clones; about 88% were detected once. Jointly, the top ten make up about a tenth of the sample. The sample consisted of peripheral blood. The receptors here all came from a woman aged 45 to 65 with COVID-19, enrolled during active disease.

V and J are TRBV19 and TRBJ2-7; TRBD1 is a possible D gene (6 bases). Looked up from germline, CDR1 is LNHDA and CDR2 is SQIVND (reference sequence). The CDR3 is 13 amino acids. Trimming stripped 4 bases from V and 5 bases from J, with 12 bases between. This CDR3 reads CASSTVGQNEQYF. The DNA of the CDR3 is TGTGCCAGTAGTACCGTTGGACAGAACGAGCAGTACTTC.

J is TRBJ1-4 and V is TRBV30; 7 bases line up with TRBD1. The trim removed 2 bases at V and 0 bases at J, leaving 6 bases unmatched. The CDR3 spans 16 residues. Germline-derived CDR1 and CDR2 are GTSNPN and SVGIG (reference sequence). CDR3 sequence: CAWSQDRTSTNEKLFF. The CDR3 DNA is TGTGCCTGGAGTCAGGACAGGACCTCAACTAATGAAAAACTGTTTTTT.

The rearrangement links TRBV18 to TRBJ2-1; 9 bases agree with TRBD1. The CDR3 length is 17 residues. The trim removed 4 bases at V and 3 bases at J, leaving 10 bases unmatched. Germline CDR1 and CDR2: KGHSH and LQKENI. The CDR3, as DNA: TGTGCCAGCTCACGTAGATCCGGGACAGGGTTCTACAATGAGCAGTTCTTC. Translating gives CASSRRSGTGFYNEQFF. Supplemented by reference TRBV18 and TRBJ2-1, the full variable domain reads NAGVMQNPRHLVRRRGQEARLRCSPMKGHSHVYWYRQLPEEGLKFMVYLQKENIIDESGMPKERFSAEFPKEGPSILRIQQVVRGDSAAYFCASSRRSGTGFYNEQFFGPGTRLTVL.

The chain employs TRBV10-2 and TRBJ2-1; possible D gene TRBD2, 6 bases. Germline V gene sequence: CDR1 WSHSY, CDR2 SAAADI. This CDR3 has 12 amino acids. The ends were cut back, 3 bases at V and 10 bases at J, with 10 bases in the middle. The CDR3 DNA is TGCGCCAGCAGTGATTTCAGCGGGGAGCAGTTCTTC. As protein: CASSDFSGEQFF.

The chain employs TRBV6-6 and TRBJ1-1; D may be TRBD1 (5 bases). The V gene's germline CDR1 is MNHNY and CDR2 SVGAGI (reference sequence). The CDR3 totals 13 residues. V lost 7 bases, J lost 1 base, and 10 bases lay in between. The CDR3: CASKGLENTEAFF. For the CDR3, the DNA is TGTGCCAGCAAGGGGTTAGAGAACACTGAAGCTTTCTTT.

The V gene is TRBV7-8, the J gene TRBJ1-6; possible D gene TRBD1, 6 bases. Germline CDR1 SGHVS, CDR2 FQNEAQ. V lost 4 bases and J 7 bases, leaving 14 bases between the germline ends. CDR3 size: 15 residues. CDR3 sequence reads: CASSSGGPTNSPLHF. The CDR3 nucleotides read TGTGCCAGCAGCTCGGGGGGGCCGACCAATTCACCCCTCCACTTT.

The chain links TRBV5-4 to TRBJ1-3; 7 bases are shared with TRBD1. CDR3 length equals 14 residues. CDR1 is SGHNT, CDR2 YYREEE, per germline (reference sequence). Germline trimming cut 2 bases from V and 6 bases from J; bases unmatched to any gene: 5. In DNA, the CDR3 is TGTGCCAGCAGCTTAAACAGGGGAGAAAACACCATATATTTT. It translates to CASSLNRGENTIYF. The whole variable domain, filled in from reference TRBV5-4 and TRBJ1-3, reads ETGVTQSPTHLIKTRGQQVTLRCSSQSGHNTVSWYQQALGQGPQFIFQYYREEENGRGNFPPRFSGLQFPNYSSELNVNALELDDSALYLCASSLNRGENTIYFGEGSWLTVV.

The chain uses TRBV5-4 and TRBJ2-3, with D possibly TRBD1 on 6 matching bases. V gave up 2 bases and J gave up 0 bases, with 16 bases separating them. Germline loops: CDR1 SGHNT, CDR2 YYREEE (reference sequence). The CDR3 contains 17 residues. CDR3 in DNA: TGTGCCAGCAGCTTTCCTTTGACAGGAACTAGCACAGATACGCAGTATTTT. Residues: CASSFPLTGTSTDTQYF.

In nucleotides, the CDR3 is TGTGCCTGGGAGCTAAACACCGGGGAGCTGTTTTTT. Amino acid sequence: CAWELNTGELFF. The rearrangement joins TRBV30 to TRBJ2-2; no clear D gene. Germline V lookup: CDR1 GTSNPN, CDR2 SVGIG (reference sequence). The CDR3 sequence is 12 residues long. Trimming stripped 5 bases from V and 2 bases from J, with 6 bases between.

V gene TRBV12-3 or TRBV12-4 combines with J gene TRBJ1-4; D remains unclear. Between the trimmed V and J ends, which lost 7 bases and 8 bases, there was a span of 11 bases. This CDR3 has 12 residues. CDR3 nucleotides: TGTGCCAGCACCTTAGGAGGGGAAAAACTGTTTTTT. The encoded protein is CASTLGGEKLFF.

This sequence joins TRBV19 and TRBJ1-4, with 9 bases that match TRBD1. Germline V gene sequence: CDR1 LNHDA, CDR2 SQIVND (reference sequence). This CDR3 region has 15 residues. Trimming removed 7 bases from V and 11 bases from J; junction bases left unmatched: 14. CDR3 nucleotide sequence: TGTGCCAGTACTAAACAGGGGGCCGGAGGTAGGAAACTGTTTTTT. This gives the protein CASTKQGAGGRKLFF.

Here the CDR3 reads CASSLNQGNEKLFF. In nucleotides, the CDR3 is TGTGCCAGCAGCTTAAATCAGGGTAATGAAAAACTGTTTTTT. The rearrangement uses TRBV7-2 and TRBJ1-4; D is perhaps TRBD1 (5 bases). The ends were cut back, 2 bases at V and 4 bases at J, with 8 bases in the middle. The CDR3 consists of 14 residues. CDR1 is SGHTA and CDR2 is FQGNSA in the germline V gene.

The V gene is TRBV11-3, the J gene TRBJ2-2; the match to TRBD2 covers 7 bases. The CDR3 is 14 residues long. Germline V CDR1 and CDR2: SGHNT, YENEEA. V trimming: 5 bases; J trimming: 6 bases; junction bases outside the gene matches: 6. The CDR3 DNA reads TGTGCCAGCAGCCCGACCGGACTAGCCGGGGAGCTGTTTTTT. As protein: CASSPTGLAGELFF.

The chain has TRBV7-9 and TRBJ1-1, with 8 positions matching TRBD1. Germline CDR1 SEHNR, CDR2 FQNEAQ (reference sequence). With V trimmed by 6 bases and J by 5 bases, 8 bases remained unmatched. This CDR3 has 14 residues. This CDR3 is CASRDSGGKTEAFF. The DNA for the CDR3 is TGTGCCAGCAGAGATTCAGGGGGCAAGACTGAAGCTTTCTTT. Full variable domain (remainder filled in from reference TRBV7-9 and TRBJ1-1): DTGVSQNPRHKITKRGQNVTFRCDPISEHNRLYWYRQTLGQGPEFLTYFQNEAQLEKSRLLSDRFSAERPKGSFSTLEIQRTEQGDSAMYLCASRDSGGKTEAFFGQGTRLTVV.

This chain joins TRBV6-5 and TRBJ1-2, with unresolved D. Between the trimmed V and J ends, which lost 7 bases and 5 bases, there was a span of 14 bases. Germline V lookup: CDR1 MNHEY, CDR2 SVGAGI. The CDR3 totals 13 residues. CDR3 sequence: CASTYSQAYGYTF. DNA for the CDR3: TGTGCCAGCACATATAGTCAGGCTTATGGCTACACCTTC.

This sequence joins TRBV7-9 and TRBJ1-6; tentative D call: TRBD1 (5 bases). The CDR3 length is 13 residues. The ends were cut back, 6 bases at V and 8 bases at J, with 11 bases in the middle. Germline V lookup: CDR1 SEHNR, CDR2 FQNEAQ (reference sequence). The CDR3: CASSPGGYSPLHF. CDR3 DNA sequence: TGTGCCAGCAGTCCGGGGGGTTATTCACCCCTCCACTTT.

This chain uses TRBV18 with TRBJ2-7, with 8 bases identical to TRBD2. CDR1 is KGHSH, CDR2 LQKENI, per germline. The V segment lost 6 bases and the J segment 4 bases; nucleotides outside the gene matches: 8. CDR3 length: 14 amino acids. The CDR3 region has the DNA TGTGCCAGCTCCTCCGGGGGGGGGCAGTACGAGCAGTACGTC. Encoded protein: CASSSGGGQYEQYV.

The chain joins TRBV18 to TRBJ1-4, with TRBD1 identical over 8 bases. This CDR3 region has 15 residues. CDR1 and CDR2 (germline): KGHSH, LQKENI. J gave up 8 bases and V 5 bases, and 10 bases lay outside the gene matches. The CDR3 DNA is TGTGCCAGCTCAGGGGTCGGACAGGGAAAAGAAAAACTGTTTTTT. Its translation: CASSGVGQGKEKLFF.

In this sample, this clone turned up once. V is TRBV10-2 and J is TRBJ2-2, with D uncertain. Germline V CDR1 and CDR2: WSHSY, SAAADI. V was trimmed by 2 bases and J by 5 bases, leaving 6 bases between them. The CDR3 is made up of 13 amino acids. CDR3 amino acids: CASSERLTGELFF. The CDR3 coding sequence is TGCGCCAGCAGTGAGAGACTTACCGGGGAGCTGTTTTTT.

This clone was counted once. The J gene is TRBJ2-7, the V gene TRBV5-6, with 9 nucleotides matching TRBD1. Germline loops: CDR1 SGHDT, CDR2 YYEEEE. The CDR3 has 14 amino acids. Unmatched junction bases numbered 1, after V lost 1 base and J lost 2 bases. The CDR3 DNA follows: TGTGCCAGCAGCTTGTACAGGGGGCCCTACGAGCAGTACGTC. This gives the protein CASSLYRGPYEQYV.

This chain links TRBV7-2 with TRBJ1-1, with D unclear. Trimming removed 4 bases from V and 5 bases from J, with 11 bases in between. In germline, CDR1 is SGHTA, CDR2 FQGNSA. The CDR3 loop spans 13 amino acids. The CDR3 DNA follows: TGTGCCAGCAGCTGGGTCGGGGTAACTGAAGCTTTCTTT. It specifies CASSWVGVTEAFF.

The chain has TRBV7-2 and TRBJ2-3; D uncertain. Germline lookup yields CDR1 SGHTA and CDR2 FQGNSA. V was pared by 1 base and J by 1 base, with 12 bases between. This CDR3 region has 16 residues. Here the CDR3 DNA reads TGTGCCAGCAGCTTAGGCCCCTGGTCGGGCACAGATACGCAGTATTTT. Translated, it gives CASSLGPWSGTDTQYF.

The V and J genes are TRBV3-1 (or the pseudogene TRBV3-2) and TRBJ2-3; perhaps TRBD2 as D (6 bases). The germline gives CDR1 LGHDT, CDR2 YNNKEL (reference sequence). The CDR3 is 16 residues long. V dropped 4 bases and J dropped 1 base, with 15 bases sitting between them. The CDR3 loop is CASSRNDPGGTDTQYF. CDR3 DNA sequence: TGTGCCAGCAGCCGCAACGATCCGGGGGGCACAGATACGCAGTATTTT.

The rearrangement uses TRBV5-5 and TRBJ2-5; the D gene is possibly TRBD2 (7 bases). Between the trimmed V and J ends, which lost 4 bases and 2 bases, there was a span of 18 bases. Germline V gives CDR1 SGHKS, CDR2 YYEKEE (reference sequence). The CDR3 sequence is 16 residues long. The DNA for the CDR3 is TGTGCCAGCAGCCCCCCCCCGCGGGGGCAACAAGAGACCCAGTACTTC. This translates into CASSPPPRGQQETQYF. The variable domain in full, with the rest retrieved from reference TRBV5-5 and TRBJ2-5, is DAGVTQSPTHLIKTRGQQVTLRCSPISGHKSVSWYQQVLGQGPQFIFQYYEKEERGRGNFPDRFSARQFPNYSSELNVNALLLGDSALYLCASSPPPRGQQETQYFGPGTRLLVL.

This clone showed up just a few times. This sequence joins TRBV6-6 and TRBJ1-3; D is unclear. CDR3 length: 13 residues. Trimming stripped 6 bases from V and 6 bases from J, with 12 bases between. Germline-derived CDR1 and CDR2 are MNHNY and SVGAGI (reference sequence). The CDR3 region has the DNA TGTGCCAGCAGAGAGGAGGGTGTAAACACCATATATTTT. Translating gives CASREEGVNTIYF.

This rearrangement joins TRBV5-1 to TRBJ1-1, with D possibly being TRBD1 (5 bases). V shed 2 bases and J shed 1 base, with 6 bases lying between them. The CDR3 sequence is 13 residues long. Germline V gene lookup returns CDR1 SGHRS and CDR2 YFSETQ. The CDR3: CASSLQENTEAFF. The CDR3 coding sequence is TGCGCCAGCAGCTTACAGGAGAACACTGAAGCTTTCTTT.

This clone showed up just once. The V call is TRBV5-4, the J call TRBJ2-2, with 9 nucleotides matching TRBD2. V was clipped by 4 bases and J by 7 bases; unmatched bases: 5. The CDR3 runs 14 residues. Per the germline V gene, CDR1 is SGHNT and CDR2 is YYREEE (reference sequence). CDR3 amino acids: CASSPWTSVGELFF. The CDR3 DNA follows: TGTGCCAGCAGCCCATGGACTAGCGTCGGGGAGCTGTTTTTT. The whole variable domain, remainder taken from reference TRBV5-4 and TRBJ2-2, is ETGVTQSPTHLIKTRGQQVTLRCSSQSGHNTVSWYQQALGQGPQFIFQYYREEENGRGNFPPRFSGLQFPNYSSELNVNALELDDSALYLCASSPWTSVGELFFGEGSRLTVL.